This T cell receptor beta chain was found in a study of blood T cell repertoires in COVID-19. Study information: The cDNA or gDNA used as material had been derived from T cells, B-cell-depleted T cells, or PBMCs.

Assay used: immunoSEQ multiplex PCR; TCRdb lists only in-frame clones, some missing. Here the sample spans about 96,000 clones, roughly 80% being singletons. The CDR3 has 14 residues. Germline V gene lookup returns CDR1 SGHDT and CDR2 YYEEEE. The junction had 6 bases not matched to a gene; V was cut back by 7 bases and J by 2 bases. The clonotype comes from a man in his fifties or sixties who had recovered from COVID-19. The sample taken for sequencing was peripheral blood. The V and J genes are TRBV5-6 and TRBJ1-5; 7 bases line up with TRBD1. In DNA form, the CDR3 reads TGTGCCAGCGGTTTCGGACAGGGCAATCAGCCCCAGCATTTT. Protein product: CASGFGQGNQPQHF. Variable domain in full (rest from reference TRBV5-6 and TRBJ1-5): DAGVTQSPTHLIKTRGQQVTLRCSPKSGHDTVSWYQQALGQGPQFIFQYYEEEERQRGNFPDRFSGHQFPNYSSELNVNALLLGDSALYLCASGFGQGNQPQHFGDGTRLSIL.